These 28 T cell receptor beta chains originate from one sample sequenced in a study of blood T cell repertoires in COVID-19. TCRdb's copy holds only in-frame clones and misses some; the assay was immunoSEQ multiplex PCR. This sample has roughly 250,000 clones; approximately 84% occur once, and the top ten carry 3% to 4%. The sample comprised PBMCs or T cells enriched from blood (not recorded which). These receptors were collected from a woman in her thirties or forties with acute COVID-19.

V and J are TRBV11-2 and TRBJ2-1; 11 bases line up with TRBD2. The V gene end was trimmed by 1 base and the J gene end by 7 bases; junction bases not matched to a gene: 6. CDR1 and CDR2 from the germline V gene are SGHAT and FQNNGV. The CDR3 spans 16 residues. CDR3 DNA: TGTGCCAGCAGCTTAGTACTAGCGGGAGTAATGAATGAGCAGTTCTTC. It codes for CASSLVLAGVMNEQFF.

V gene TRBV5-1 combines with J gene TRBJ2-7, with 8 bases that match TRBD1. This CDR3 spans 15 amino acids. Germline CDR1 and CDR2: SGHRS and YFSETQ. V lost 3 bases and J lost 5; bases outside the gene matches: 10. The CDR3 spells CASSSLRDRSDEQYF. The CDR3 DNA reads as TGCGCCAGCAGCTCGCTACGGGACAGGAGCGACGAGCAGTACTTC. Full variable domain (rest looked up from reference TRBV5-1 and TRBJ2-7): KAGVTQTPRYLIKTRGQQVTLSCSPISGHRSVSWYQQTPGQGLQFLFEYFSETQRNKGNFPGRFSGRQFSNSRSEMNVSTLELGDSALYLCASSSLRDRSDEQYFGPGTRLTVT.

This sequence joins TRBV7-6 and TRBJ2-1; TRBD2 aligns across 15 bases. Germline assignment: CDR1 SGHVS and CDR2 FNYEAQ. The CDR3 is 20 amino acids. The junction had 11 bases not matched to a gene; V was cut back by 5 bases and J by 0 bases. This CDR3 reads CASSGGSGTSGRSSYNEQFF. In nucleotides, the CDR3 is TGTGCCAGCAGCGGGGGGTCGGGGACTAGCGGGAGGAGCTCCTACAATGAGCAGTTCTTC.

This clone was detected only a few times. The chain couples TRBV19 to TRBJ1-2; TRBD1 matches 9 bases. CDR1 is LNHDA and CDR2 is SQIVND in the germline V gene (reference sequence). This CDR3 has 18 residues. V gave up 5 bases and J gave up 0 bases; unmatched junction bases: 13. CDR3 sequence (DNA): TGTGCCAGTAGTGTACCCCGGGACAGGGTTTTCGCTAACTATGGCTACACCTTC. It is translated as CASSVPRDRVFANYGYTF.

The chain links TRBV14 to TRBJ2-5, with 7 bases fitting TRBD2. V was pared by 7 bases and J by 5 bases, with 13 bases of the junction left unmatched. CDR3 size: 15 residues. CDR1 and CDR2 (germline): SGHDN, FVKESK. The DNA for the CDR3 is TGTGCCAGCACCCCTGGGCGGGAGCTCTGGGAGACCCAGTACTTC. Its translation is CASTPGRELWETQYF. The complete variable domain, with remaining parts taken from reference TRBV14 and TRBJ2-5, reads EAGVTQFPSHSVIEKGQTVTLRCDPISGHDNLYWYRRVMGKEIKFLLHFVKESKQDESGMPNNRFLAERTGGTYSTLKVQPAELEDSGVYFCASTPGRELWETQYFGPGTRLLVL.

The chain is built from TRBV21-1 and TRBJ2-3; the table names TRBD2, a call not compared with the DNA. TRBV21-1 is reported as a pseudogene. CDR3 length: 16 amino acids. The CDR3 DNA is TGTGCCAGCAGCAAAGTGGGGGGAGGCTGGACAGATACGCAGTATTTT. This codes for CASSKVGGGWTDTQYF.

The V and J genes are TRBV12-3 or TRBV12-4 and TRBJ2-2; the D gene is possibly TRBD2 (7 bases). Trimming left V 11 bases short and J 6 bases short, with 13 bases between. The CDR3 spans 12 residues. The CDR3 sequence: CAPRGGSGELFF. CDR3 in DNA: TGTGCCCCCAGGGGAGGGTCCGGGGAGCTGTTTTTT.

The chain combines TRBV12-3 or TRBV12-4 with TRBJ2-5, with unresolved D. V shed 3 bases and J shed 4 bases, with 6 bases lying between them. The CDR3 is 12 residues long. The CDR3 spells CASSFSVETQYF. For the CDR3, the DNA is TGTGCCAGCAGTTTTTCGGTAGAGACCCAGTACTTC.

This chain links TRBV5-1 with TRBJ2-7; 7 bases are a match to TRBD2. The J segment lost 6 bases and the V segment lost 10 bases, leaving 25 bases of the junction unmatched. This CDR3 has 17 amino acids. Germline CDR1 SGHRS, CDR2 YFSETQ. Written as DNA, the CDR3 is TGCGCCGGGGGGTACAGAATTGAAGGGAGGGCCCGCTCCGAGCAGTACTTC. The encoded protein is CAGGYRIEGRARSEQYF.

This chain connects TRBV5-5 to TRBJ1-1, with TRBD1 matching over 8 bases. Germline CDR1 SGHKS, CDR2 YYEKEE (reference sequence). Trimming took 4 bases from V and 1 from J; bases not matched to a gene: 6. CDR3 size: 15 residues. CDR3 region: CASSNDRGANTEAFF. The CDR3 DNA is TGTGCCAGCAGCAATGACAGGGGAGCGAACACTGAAGCTTTCTTT.

The chain recombines TRBV11-2 with TRBJ2-5; a possible D gene is TRBD1 (6 bases). The ends were cut back, 5 bases at V and 4 bases at J, with 8 bases in the middle. Germline-derived CDR1 and CDR2 are SGHAT and FQNNGV. This CDR3 is built from 12 residues. The CDR3 here is CASSTGLETQYF. DNA for the CDR3: TGTGCCAGCAGCACAGGGTTAGAGACCCAGTACTTC.

This clone appeared a single time. V gene TRBV25-1 combines with J gene TRBJ2-5; D not certain. Germline CDR1 is MGHDK and CDR2 is SYGVNS. V was shortened by 2 bases and J by 3 bases, with 4 bases between the two germline ends. The CDR3 has 12 residues. The CDR3 sequence: CASSENKETQYF. The CDR3 coding sequence is TGTGCCAGCAGTGAAAACAAAGAGACCCAGTACTTC.

The V call is TRBV6-5, the J call TRBJ1-1, with 7 bases aligning to TRBD1. From germline, CDR1 is MNHEY and CDR2 SVGAGI. V shed 5 bases, J shed 5 bases, and the junction held 8 bases outside the gene matches. This CDR3 is 14 amino acids long. The CDR3, as DNA: TGTGCCAGCAGTCTCCAGGGGGTGAGGACTGAAGCTTTCTTT. Residues: CASSLQGVRTEAFF.

The chain is built from TRBV6-1 and TRBJ1-2; TRBD1 aligns across 9 bases. The CDR3 totals 15 residues. V lost 0 bases, J lost 8 bases, and 7 bases stayed unmatched. CDR1 is MNHNS, CDR2 SASEGT, per germline. This CDR3 reads CASSEARTGAWGYTF. The CDR3 DNA sequence: TGTGCCAGCAGTGAAGCAAGGACAGGGGCTTGGGGCTACACCTTC.

This rearrangement joins TRBV4-1 to TRBJ2-7, with TRBD1 as a possible D gene (6 bases). Per the germline V gene, CDR1 is MGHRA and CDR2 is YSYEKL. V lost 1 base and J 4 bases, leaving 20 bases between the germline ends. This CDR3 contains 17 residues. DNA for the CDR3: TGCGCCAGCAGCCAAGGGCCTGGGGCAGGGGTCGGGTACGAGCAGTACTTC. This encodes CASSQGPGAGVGYEQYF.

This clone has only a few counts. The chain carries TRBV19 and TRBJ2-1; perhaps TRBD2 as D (6 bases). The germline V gene has CDR1 LNHDA and CDR2 SQIVND (reference sequence). CDR3 length equals 14 residues. V was clipped by 8 bases and J by 6 bases, with 17 bases between them. CDR3 residues: CASHRDSAPNEQFF. DNA of the CDR3: TGTGCCAGTCACCGGGACTCCGCTCCCAATGAGCAGTTCTTC.

This chain connects TRBV19 to TRBJ1-1; tentatively, D is TRBD1 (6 bases). Trimming cost V 6 bases and J 1 base, with 15 bases left between them. The germline gives CDR1 LNHDA, CDR2 SQIVND (reference sequence). This CDR3 region has 15 residues. CDR3 nucleotide sequence: TGTGCCAGTAGCTCGGACAGAGCACCGAACACTGAAGCTTTCTTT. This sequence encodes CASSSDRAPNTEAFF.

The chain carries TRBV19 and TRBJ2-3; D is uncertain. Germline V gives CDR1 LNHDA, CDR2 SQIVND (reference sequence). This CDR3 is built from 15 residues. The V gene lost 5 bases and the J gene lost 2 bases, with 14 bases spanning the gap. The CDR3 region is CASSPRSPHTDTQYF. The CDR3 DNA follows: TGTGCCAGTAGTCCCAGGTCTCCCCACACAGATACGCAGTATTTT.

The rearrangement links TRBV27 to TRBJ2-1; 10 bases match TRBD1. The V gene's germline CDR1 is MNHEY and CDR2 SMNVEV (reference sequence). The CDR3 is 16 amino acids. V shed 2 bases, J shed 7 bases, and the junction held 8 bases outside the gene matches. CDR3 DNA sequence: TGTGCCAGCAGTTTAGGACCCGGACAGGGGGTTAATGAGCAGTTCTTC. This sequence encodes CASSLGPGQGVNEQFF.

The chain has TRBV7-3 and TRBJ2-5, with D unclear. The germline V gene has CDR1 SGHTA and CDR2 FQGTGA. V was pared by 4 bases and J by 3 bases, with 9 bases between. CDR3 length equals 13 residues. The CDR3 nucleotides read TGTGCCAGCAGCTCGCACGGTGAAGAGACCCAGTACTTC. The encoded protein is CASSSHGEETQYF.

CDR3 protein: CAWSVLLWETQYF. The CDR3 bases are TGTGCCTGGAGTGTACTACTTTGGGAGACCCAGTACTTC. This sequence joins TRBV30 and TRBJ2-5; D gene unclear. This CDR3 has 13 amino acids. The germline gives CDR1 GTSNPN, CDR2 SVGIG (reference sequence). With 0 bases removed from V and 5 bases from J, the gap between germline ends came to 10 bases.

The chain recombines TRBV10-3 with TRBJ1-1; 7 bases fit TRBD1. Germline V lookup: CDR1 ENHRY, CDR2 SYGVKD. There are 13 residues in the CDR3. V lost 10 bases, J lost 3 bases, and 8 bases stayed unmatched. The CDR3: CATGTERDTEAFF. CDR3 DNA sequence: TGTGCCACCGGGACAGAGAGGGACACTGAAGCTTTCTTT.

The chain joins TRBV7-9 to TRBJ2-7; tentative D call: TRBD1 (5 bases). V dropped 1 base and J dropped 12 bases, with 10 bases sitting between them. CDR1 SEHNR and CDR2 FQNEAQ come from the germline V gene (reference sequence). This CDR3 spans 11 amino acids. In DNA, the CDR3 is TGTGCCAGCAGCTTAGGTCCAGGGTTGTACTTC. This gives the protein CASSLGPGLYF.

This chain links TRBV6-5 with TRBJ1-1; D perhaps matches TRBD1 (5 bases). Germline-derived CDR1 and CDR2 are MNHEY and SVGAGI. Between the trimmed V and J ends, which lost 5 bases and 4 bases, there was a span of 11 bases. The CDR3 length is 13 residues. CDR3 region: CASSPRDATEAFF. The CDR3 coding sequence is TGTGCCAGCAGTCCCAGGGATGCCACTGAAGCTTTCTTT.

The CDR3 bases are TGTGCCAGCAGCCCGACAGGGGGTCGTAGTGAGACCCAGTACTTC. Residues: CASSPTGGRSETQYF. The chain is built from TRBV7-9 and TRBJ2-5, with 9 bases matching TRBD1. The CDR3 is 15 residues long. With V trimmed by 5 bases and J by 5 bases, 9 bases remained unmatched. Germline CDR1 is SEHNR and CDR2 is FQNEAQ (reference sequence).

This clone was detected once. This chain links TRBV9 with TRBJ2-7; the match to TRBD2 covers 9 bases. Trimming removed 3 bases from V and 2 bases from J; junction bases left unmatched: 6. This CDR3 is built from 15 residues. Germline CDR1 SGDLS, CDR2 YYNGEE. The CDR3, as DNA: TGTGCCAGCAGCGCCAGCCTAGCGGGAACCTACGAGCAGTACTTC. Its protein product is CASSASLAGTYEQYF.

This clone occurred a few times. The chain carries TRBV7-8 and TRBJ2-1; 8 bases are shared with TRBD1. The CDR3 is 15 residues long. The trim removed 3 bases at V and 4 bases at J, leaving 5 bases unmatched. Germline V gives CDR1 SGHVS, CDR2 FQNEAQ. CDR3 sequence: CASSFGDRGYNEQFF. The DNA of the CDR3 is TGTGCCAGCAGCTTTGGAGACAGGGGATACAATGAGCAGTTCTTC.

The V gene is TRBV18, the J gene TRBJ2-1; 8 bases are a match to TRBD1. The germline V gene encodes CDR1 KGHSH and CDR2 LQKENI. V shed 6 bases and J 4 bases; nucleotides not matched to a gene: 8. The CDR3 is 15 amino acids. The DNA for the CDR3 is TGTGCCAGCTCCACACAGGACAGGGTATACAATGAGCAGTTCTTC. Translating gives CASSTQDRVYNEQFF.